This T cell receptor (beta chain) came from a study of blood T cell repertoires in COVID-19. Per the germline V gene, CDR1 is LGHDT and CDR2 is YNNKEL (reference sequence). CDR3 length: 13 amino acids. V was clipped by 4 bases and J by 10 bases; unmatched bases: 9. The protocol was immunoSEQ multiplex PCR, while the TCRdb copy is restricted to in-frame clones and leaves out a portion. The top ten hold more than 9.5% of the sample, which has about 290,000 clones, under 90% seen once. Sequencing input: peripheral blood. This clonotype was sampled from a woman aged 25 to 45 with COVID-19, enrolled during active disease. The V and J genes are TRBV3-1 (or the pseudogene TRBV3-2) and TRBJ2-7; TRBD2 matches at 8 bases. The CDR3 here is CASSPTPSGLQYF. DNA of the CDR3: TGTGCCAGCAGCCCAACCCCTAGCGGGCTACAGTACTTC.